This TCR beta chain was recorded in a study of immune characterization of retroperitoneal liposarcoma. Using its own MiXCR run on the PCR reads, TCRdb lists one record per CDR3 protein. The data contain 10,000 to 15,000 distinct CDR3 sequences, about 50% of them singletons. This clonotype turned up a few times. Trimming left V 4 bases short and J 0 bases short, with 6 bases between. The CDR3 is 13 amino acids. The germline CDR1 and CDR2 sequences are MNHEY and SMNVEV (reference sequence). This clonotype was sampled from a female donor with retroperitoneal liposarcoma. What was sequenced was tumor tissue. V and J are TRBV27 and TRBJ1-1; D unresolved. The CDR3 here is CASSSWVNTEAFF. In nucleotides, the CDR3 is TGTGCCAGCAGTTCATGGGTGAACACTGAAGCTTTCTTT.